The 24 T cell receptor beta chains below come from one sample, sequenced in a study of blood T cell repertoires in COVID-19. The table came from immunoSEQ multiplex PCR; TCRdb's copy has only in-frame clones and leaves some out. The sample carries 250,000 or so clones, less than 90% recorded once. The sequenced sample was peripheral blood. The receptors originated from a man between 60 and 75 years old with acute or convalescent COVID-19.

The chain uses TRBV28 and TRBJ2-2, with 13 bases fitting TRBD2. V trimming: 2 bases; J trimming: 5 bases; junction bases outside the gene matches: 11. The CDR3 length is 19 residues. CDR1 and CDR2 from the germline V gene are MDHEN and SYDVKM. Written as DNA, the CDR3 is TGTGCCAGCAGTTTACCCACGGGACTAGCGGGGTTGGTTACCGGGGAGCTGTTTTTT. Protein sequence: CASSLPTGLAGLVTGELFF.

The J gene is TRBJ1-4, the V gene TRBV2; TRBD1 matches 9 bases. This CDR3 contains 14 residues. V lost 3 bases, J lost 8 bases, and 4 bases stayed unmatched. In germline, CDR1 is SNHLY, CDR2 FYNNEI. CDR3 DNA: TGTGCCAGCAGTGAGGACAGGGGCTGGGAAAAACTGTTTTTT. Amino acid sequence: CASSEDRGWEKLFF.

V and J are TRBV2 and TRBJ1-6; 8 bases match TRBD1. Germline CDR1 is SNHLY and CDR2 is FYNNEI. J was trimmed by 7 bases and V by 5 bases; bases with no gene match: 4. The CDR3 is made up of 14 amino acids. CDR3 residues: CASSLRQGNSPLHF. The CDR3 coding sequence is TGTGCCAGCAGTCTCAGACAGGGGAATTCACCCCTCCACTTT.

This chain links TRBV2 with TRBJ1-4; a weak D match, TRBD1 (6 bases). Trimming removed 2 bases at V and 8 bases at J, with 27 bases between. Germline CDR1 SNHLY, CDR2 FYNNEI. The CDR3 consists of 19 residues. The CDR3 bases are TGTGCCAGCAGTGAATACGACGGTGCCTGGGGGGGGCGCGAGGAAAAACTGTTTTTT. Amino acids: CASSEYDGAWGGREEKLFF.

Concerning this clone itself: The junction and the germline gene differ at one end; a read error may be behind it. V is TRBV7-7 and J is TRBJ2-1; TRBD2 agrees at 9 bases. Looked up from germline, CDR1 is SSHAT and CDR2 is FNYEAQ (reference sequence). CDR3 length: 15 residues. For the CDR3, the DNA is TGTGCTAGCAGCTTGGGAGCGGGAGGATTTAATGAGCAGTTCTTC. Encoded protein: CASSLGAGGFNEQFF.

V usage is TRBV7-2 and J usage is TRBJ2-7, with D maybe TRBD2 (5 bases). CDR1 is SGHTA, CDR2 FQGNSA, per germline. Trimming stripped 1 base from V and 3 bases from J, with 10 bases between. There are 14 residues in the CDR3. The CDR3 spells CASSLGEGSYEQYF. The CDR3 coding sequence is TGTGCCAGCAGCTTAGGGGAAGGGAGCTACGAGCAGTACTTC.

The chain employs TRBV24-1 and TRBJ2-1; D possibly corresponds to TRBD2 (5 bases). The V end lost 5 bases, the J end lost 8 bases, and 12 bases lay between the germline ends. The germline V gene encodes CDR1 KGHDR and CDR2 SFDVKD. The length of the CDR3 is 13 residues. DNA for the CDR3: TGTGCCACCAGTGGGGCTAGCACCGATGAGCAGTTCTTC. Its protein is CATSGASTDEQFF.

The chain couples TRBV3-1 (or the pseudogene TRBV3-2) to TRBJ2-1; D call uncertain. CDR1 LGHDT and CDR2 YNNKEL come from the germline V gene (reference sequence). V was clipped by 3 bases and J by 6 bases, with 6 bases between them. The length of the CDR3 is 12 residues. The CDR3 protein is CASSHQINEQFF. For the CDR3, the DNA is TGTGCCAGCAGCCATCAGATCAATGAGCAGTTCTTC.

In this sample, this clone turned up once. The V gene is TRBV27, the J gene TRBJ1-1, with D unclear. The germline V and J ends were trimmed by 6 bases and 2 bases, with 13 bases remaining between them. The CDR3 is made up of 14 amino acids. CDR1 is MNHEY and CDR2 is SMNVEV in the germline V gene (reference sequence). This CDR3 is CASRKVTTNTEAFF. The CDR3, as DNA: TGTGCCAGCAGGAAAGTCACAACAAACACTGAAGCTTTCTTT.

The chain uses TRBV7-8 and TRBJ1-4; 7 positions match TRBD1. Germline assignment: CDR1 SGHVS and CDR2 FQNEAQ. The CDR3 covers 17 residues. Germline trimming cut 5 bases from V and 2 bases from J; bases unmatched to any gene: 11. Here the CDR3 DNA reads TGTGCCAGCAGCCCTTGGACAGGTCGATGGACTAATGAAAAACTGTTTTTT. Translation: CASSPWTGRWTNEKLFF. Supplemented by reference TRBV7-8 and TRBJ1-4, the full variable domain reads GAGVSQSPRYKVAKRGQDVALRCDPISGHVSLFWYQQALGQGPEFLTYFQNEAQLDKSGLPSDRFFAERPEGSVSTLKIQRTQQEDSAVYLCASSPWTGRWTNEKLFFGSGTQLSVL.

The rearrangement uses TRBV28 and TRBJ2-3; 16 nucleotides match TRBD2. Losses at the gene ends were 4 bases for V and 3 bases for J; bases not matched to a gene: 4. The CDR3 totals 17 residues. Per germline, CDR1 MDHEN and CDR2 SYDVKM. The CDR3 bases are TGTGCCAGCAGTTCAGGGACTAGCGGGAGGGGGACAGATACGCAGTATTTT. Amino acids: CASSSGTSGRGTDTQYF.

The chain carries TRBV6-5 and TRBJ2-1, with 10 bases lining up with TRBD2. V shed 6 bases and J 5 bases; nucleotides not matched to a gene: 7. CDR1 MNHEY and CDR2 SVGAGI come from the germline V gene. The CDR3 has 15 amino acids. The CDR3 here is CASSLLAGTDNEQFF. The CDR3 DNA follows: TGTGCCAGCAGCCTACTAGCGGGGACCGACAATGAGCAGTTCTTC.

This clone has only a few counts. The chain has TRBV4-1 and TRBJ2-7; a possible D gene is TRBD1 (6 bases). In germline, CDR1 is MGHRA, CDR2 YSYEKL. The CDR3 has 13 residues. V was clipped by 3 bases and J by 3 bases, with 9 bases between them. Here the CDR3 DNA reads TGCGCCAGCAGCCACGCCAGGGGCTACGAGCAGTACTTC. Amino acid sequence: CASSHARGYEQYF.

This chain's CDR3 is CASSQVVRAGGREYEQYF. In DNA, the CDR3 is TGTGCCAGCAGCCAAGTCGTGAGGGCTGGCGGGAGAGAATACGAGCAGTACTTC. The J gene is TRBJ2-7, the V gene TRBV4-2; TRBD2 matches 7 bases. The CDR3 is made up of 18 amino acids. Germline loops: CDR1 LGHNA, CDR2 YNFKEQ. J was trimmed by 4 bases and V by 1 base; bases with no gene match: 16.

The chain couples TRBV4-3 to TRBJ1-1; D may be TRBD1 (6 bases). Germline V CDR1 and CDR2: LGHNA, YSLEER. V lost 3 bases, J lost 5 bases, and 13 bases lay in between. This CDR3 spans 14 amino acids. The CDR3 reads CASSQGGGGTEAFF. In DNA form, the CDR3 reads TGCGCCAGCAGCCAGGGAGGGGGGGGAACTGAAGCTTTCTTT.

The chain is built from TRBV6-5 and TRBJ2-3, with TRBD2 matching over 11 bases. Germline trimming cut 4 bases from V and 4 bases from J; bases unmatched to any gene: 7. This CDR3 comprises 16 residues. Per the germline V gene, CDR1 is MNHEY and CDR2 is SVGAGI. CDR3 DNA: TGTGCCAGCAGTTCCATGACTAGCGGGACATCAGATACGCAGTATTTT. Protein sequence: CASSSMTSGTSDTQYF.

The V and J genes are TRBV7-8 and TRBJ2-1; TRBD2 agrees at 13 bases. The germline V gene encodes CDR1 SGHVS and CDR2 FQNEAQ. The CDR3 is made up of 15 amino acids. With 1 base clipped from V and 9 bases from J, the junction kept 3 bases outside the gene matches. This CDR3 is CASSLGTSGSSEQFF. The CDR3 DNA reads TGTGCCAGCAGCTTAGGGACTAGCGGGAGTTCTGAGCAGTTCTTC.

This clone was seen only a few times. The CDR3 DNA sequence: TGCAGCGTTGAAGTCCTGTCCGGGACTGTTAGCGAAAAACTGTTTTTT. It encodes CSVEVLSGTVSEKLFF. The rearrangement uses TRBV29-1 and TRBJ1-4; D may be TRBD1 (5 bases). Germline V gives CDR1 SQVTM, CDR2 ANQGSEA. V lost 1 base and J 8 bases, leaving 20 bases between the germline ends. CDR3 length: 16 amino acids.

The chain joins TRBV11-3 to TRBJ2-1; 10 bases are shared with TRBD2. The CDR3 totals 18 residues. J lost 10 bases, V lost 3 bases, and 18 bases had no gene match. Germline-derived CDR1 and CDR2 are SGHNT and YENEEA. CDR3 residues: CASSLLAGVSDRKGEQFF. The CDR3 DNA follows: TGTGCCAGCAGCTTGCTAGCGGGAGTATCGGACCGAAAAGGGGAGCAGTTCTTC.

The chain uses TRBV7-2 and TRBJ2-7, with a weak D call TRBD2 (5 bases). CDR3 length: 12 residues. The germline CDR1 and CDR2 sequences are SGHTA and FQGNSA. The germline V and J ends were trimmed by 3 bases and 7 bases, with 10 bases remaining between them. The CDR3 loop reads CASSFPGVEQYF. CDR3 nucleotide sequence: TGTGCCAGCAGCTTTCCCGGGGTAGAGCAGTACTTC.

V usage is TRBV30 and J usage is TRBJ2-3; 7 bases are shared with TRBD1. Germline lookup yields CDR1 GTSNPN and CDR2 SVGIG (reference sequence). The CDR3 contains 14 residues. Germline trimming cut 2 bases from V and 2 bases from J; bases unmatched to any gene: 4. The DNA for the CDR3 is TGTGCCTGGAGTCGGGACAGAGACACAGATACGCAGTATTTT. Encoded protein: CAWSRDRDTDTQYF.

J is TRBJ2-5 and V is TRBV4-1; TRBD1 aligns across 7 bases. The CDR3 has 16 residues. The V segment lost 0 bases and the J segment 5 bases; nucleotides outside the gene matches: 9. Germline values: CDR1 MGHRA, CDR2 YSYEKL. CDR3 sequence: CASSQDGTAQRETQYF. The CDR3 nucleotides read TGCGCCAGCAGCCAAGACGGGACAGCACAACGGGAGACCCAGTACTTC.

The rearrangement joins TRBV6-2 or TRBV6-3 to TRBJ2-2; D is unresolved. Per germline, CDR1 MNHEY and CDR2 SVGEGT. The CDR3 spans 11 residues. Trimming took off 5 bases at V and 6 bases at J, with 4 bases between the two ends. CDR3 in DNA: TGTGCCAGCAGTCGAGCCGGGGAGCTGTTTTTT. The encoded protein is CASSRAGELFF.

Regarding this clone: Other nucleotide sequences from this sample produce the same CDR3. The chain combines TRBV3-1 (or the pseudogene TRBV3-2) with TRBJ2-1; 7 nucleotides agree with TRBD2. Per the germline V gene, CDR1 is LGHDT and CDR2 is YNNKEL (reference sequence). The length of the CDR3 is 13 residues. Trimming took 6 bases from V and 4 from J; bases not matched to a gene: 3. The CDR3 DNA sequence: TGTGCCAGCAGTTTACTAGCGTACAATGAGCAGTTCTTC. This codes for CASSLLAYNEQFF.